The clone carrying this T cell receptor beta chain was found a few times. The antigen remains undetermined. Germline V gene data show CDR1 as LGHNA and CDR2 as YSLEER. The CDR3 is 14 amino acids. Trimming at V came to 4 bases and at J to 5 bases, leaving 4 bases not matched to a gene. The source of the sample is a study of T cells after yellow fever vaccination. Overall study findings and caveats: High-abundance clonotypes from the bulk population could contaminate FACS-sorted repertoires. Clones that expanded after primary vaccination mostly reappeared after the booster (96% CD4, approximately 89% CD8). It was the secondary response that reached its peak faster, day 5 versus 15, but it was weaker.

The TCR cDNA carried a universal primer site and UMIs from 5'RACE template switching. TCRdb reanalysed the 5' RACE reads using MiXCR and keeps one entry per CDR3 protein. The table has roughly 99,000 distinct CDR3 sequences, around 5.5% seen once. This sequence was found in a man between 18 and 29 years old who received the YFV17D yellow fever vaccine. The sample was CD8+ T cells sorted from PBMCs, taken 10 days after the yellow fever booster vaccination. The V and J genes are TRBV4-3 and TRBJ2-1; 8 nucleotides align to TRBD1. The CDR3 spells CASSPGTGDNEQFF. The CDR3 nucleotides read TGCGCCAGCAGCCCCGGGACAGGCGACAATGAGCAGTTCTTC.